The 23 T cell receptor beta chains below come from one sample, sequenced in a study of blood T cells in healthy people across ages. Then a second PCR, running about 6 to 11 cycles, was carried out with a sample-barcoded 5' primer and a J-beta primer mix. TCRdb fed the 5' RACE reads into MiXCR, producing one record per CDR3 protein. The sample has about 1,400,000 distinct CDR3 sequences, almost 60% seen once; the top ten hold 6.7%. Sequencing was done on a sample of blood. The receptors shown here come from a young man in good health.

The chain combines TRBV20-1 with TRBJ2-4; 7 bases fit TRBD2. Trimming took 2 bases from V and 2 from J; bases not matched to a gene: 3. Germline V gives CDR1 DFQATT, CDR2 SNEGSKA (reference sequence). This CDR3 has 14 amino acids. DNA for the CDR3: TGCAGTGCTAGATCAGCGGGGCCCAAAAACATTCAGTACTTC. Translating gives CSARSAGPKNIQYF.

This chain connects TRBV20-1 to TRBJ2-1, with TRBD2 identical over 11 bases. V shed 0 bases, J shed 4 bases, and the junction held 2 bases outside the gene matches. Germline lookup yields CDR1 DFQATT and CDR2 SNEGSKA (reference sequence). The CDR3 consists of 15 residues. The CDR3 coding sequence is TGCAGTGCTAGAGATACTAGCGGGGGTTACAATGAGCAGTTCTTC. It specifies CSARDTSGGYNEQFF.

In the case of this clonotype: Sequence at one end of the junction differs from germline and may be a read error. As DNA, the CDR3 is TGTGTCAGCAGTGACAGATTCTACAATGAGCAGTTCTTC. As protein: CVSSDRFYNEQFF. This chain connects TRBV6-1 to TRBJ2-1; perhaps TRBD1 as D (5 bases). CDR1 and CDR2 (germline): MNHNS, SASEGT. CDR3 length: 13 residues.

This clonotype was observed a few times. CDR3 DNA sequence: TGCAGCGTTGGCGTCCACACCGGGGAGCTGTTTTTT. Translating it yields CSVGVHTGELFF. The rearrangement joins TRBV29-1 to TRBJ2-2; no clear D. V was clipped by 4 bases and J by 3 bases, with 6 bases between them. The germline V gene encodes CDR1 SQVTM and CDR2 ANQGSEA. The CDR3 has 12 amino acids.

The gene calls are TRBV19 and TRBJ2-7; TRBD2 aligns across 7 bases. There are 15 residues in the CDR3. V shed 1 base, J shed 3 bases, and the junction held 6 bases outside the gene matches. Germline lookup yields CDR1 LNHDA and CDR2 SQIVND (reference sequence). The CDR3 nucleotides read TGTGCCAGTAGTATAGCCGGGACTACCGACTACGAGCAGTACTTC. Translated, it gives CASSIAGTTDYEQYF.

This chain joins TRBV3-1 and TRBJ2-7, with D maybe TRBD1 (5 bases). V lost 0 bases and J lost 4, with 13 bases in between. The CDR3 runs to 15 residues. From germline, CDR1 is LGHDT and CDR2 YNNKEL (reference sequence). This CDR3 reads CASSQDGQGWYEQYF. DNA for the CDR3: TGTGCCAGCAGCCAAGATGGGCAGGGTTGGTACGAGCAGTACTTC.

J is TRBJ2-1 and V is TRBV11-3; D is uncertain. The CDR3 has 15 amino acids. The V and J ends lost 5 bases and 2 bases respectively, with 13 bases between them. Germline V gives CDR1 SGHNT, CDR2 YENEEA. The CDR3 DNA sequence: TGTGCCAGCAGCACCCGACCCGGGCCCTACAATGAGCAGTTCTTC. Amino acids: CASSTRPGPYNEQFF.

This clonotype is a singleton in its sample. The chain's CDR3 is CAISGDRSNTGELFF. CDR3 nucleotides: TGTGCCATCAGTGGGGACAGATCGAACACCGGGGAGCTGTTTTTT. The gene calls are TRBV10-3 and TRBJ2-2; 7 positions agree with TRBD1. Losses at the gene ends were 4 bases for V and 0 bases for J; bases not matched to a gene: 2. Germline V gene sequence: CDR1 ENHRY, CDR2 SYGVKD. The CDR3 contains 15 residues.

CDR3 bases: TGCGCCAGCAGCTTTGGACTAGCGGAACAAGAGACCCAGTACTTC. This translates into CASSFGLAEQETQYF. The chain couples TRBV5-1 to TRBJ2-5, with TRBD2 matching over 10 bases. V dropped 2 bases and J dropped 2; count of bases not matched to a gene: 3. From germline, CDR1 is SGHRS and CDR2 YFSETQ. The CDR3 is made up of 15 amino acids.

This chain connects TRBV7-8 to TRBJ2-4; no reliable D call. The closer fit of TRBJ2-7 to the DNA end suggests the J call may be wrong. Germline assignment: CDR1 SGHVS and CDR2 FQNEAQ. The CDR3 totals 13 residues. CDR3 in DNA: TGTGCCAGCACCAAGACCCTTCGCTACGAGCAGTACTTC. Protein sequence: CASTKTLRYEQYF.

The V and J genes are TRBV5-6 and TRBJ1-4, with D perhaps TRBD1 (5 bases). Trimming cost V 2 bases and J 8 bases, with 16 bases left between them. Germline V gene lookup returns CDR1 SGHDT and CDR2 YYEEEE. The CDR3 consists of 15 residues. CDR3 residues: CASSFYQGGEEKLFF. CDR3 DNA sequence: TGTGCCAGCAGCTTTTACCAGGGAGGCGAAGAAAAACTGTTTTTT.

The chain carries TRBV12-3 or TRBV12-4 and TRBJ2-3, with TRBD2 identical over 8 bases. The J segment lost 4 bases and the V segment lost 6 bases, leaving 9 bases of the junction unmatched. This CDR3 spans 15 amino acids. The CDR3 region has the DNA TGTGCCAGCAGGGCATTAGCGGGACTTCCAGATACGCAGTATTTT. It yields the protein CASRALAGLPDTQYF.

The V gene is TRBV21-1, the J gene TRBJ2-5; TRBD2, the table's D call, lacks a check against the DNA. TRBV21-1 is noted as a pseudogene. The CDR3 covers 17 residues. CDR3 nucleotide sequence: TGTGCCAGCAGCCTAGCTACGCAGGGAGACTTCCAAGAGGCCCAGTACTTC. This translates into CASSLATQGDFQEAQYF.

This clonotype was seen a few times. The chain is built from TRBV5-1 and TRBJ2-1, with TRBD2 identical over 10 bases. The CDR3 is made up of 15 amino acids. Germline-derived CDR1 and CDR2 are SGHRS and YFSETQ. V lost 4 bases to trimming and J lost 5 bases; unmatched junction nucleotides: 6. CDR3 coding DNA: TGCGCCAGCAGCCTAGCGGGGGTATTCCACAATGAGCAGTTCTTC. It codes for CASSLAGVFHNEQFF.

The chain employs TRBV20-1 and TRBJ2-7, with D unclear. The germline V and J ends were trimmed by 4 bases and 0 bases, with 13 bases remaining between them. The CDR3 is 14 amino acids. Germline CDR1 is DFQATT and CDR2 is SNEGSKA (reference sequence). The CDR3 nucleotides read TGCAGTGCTACCCTCGGACGGTACTCCTACGAGCAGTACTTC. Translated, it gives CSATLGRYSYEQYF.

This chain uses TRBV3-1 with TRBJ2-1, with TRBD1 identical over 9 bases. Germline CDR1 LGHDT, CDR2 YNNKEL (reference sequence). Trimming cost V 1 base and J 4 bases; bases outside gene matches: 11. CDR3 length: 18 residues. CDR3: CASSQALKRGQGYNEQFF. CDR3 sequence (DNA): TGTGCCAGCAGCCAAGCTCTTAAAAGGGGACAGGGTTACAATGAGCAGTTCTTC.

This clonotype has more than one count but fewer than ten. This sequence joins TRBV20-1 and TRBJ2-7; D gene unclear. The ends were cut back, 6 bases at V and 2 bases at J, with 14 bases in the middle. Per germline, CDR1 DFQATT and CDR2 SNEGSKA (reference sequence). The CDR3 spans 13 residues. This chain's CDR3 is CSAALPDTYEQYF. The CDR3 DNA is TGCAGTGCCGCTCTGCCAGATACCTACGAGCAGTACTTC.

A few counts support this clonotype. The V and J genes are TRBV28 and TRBJ1-4; D perhaps matches TRBD1 (6 bases). CDR1 is MDHEN, CDR2 SYDVKM, per germline. V lost 6 bases, J lost 8 bases, and 19 bases lay in between. The CDR3 contains 15 residues. The CDR3: CASRTSGTRYEKLFF. CDR3 nucleotides: TGTGCCAGCAGAACCTCCGGGACAAGATACGAAAAACTGTTTTTT.

The chain links TRBV5-6 to TRBJ1-5; D is perhaps TRBD1 (6 bases). The germline V gene has CDR1 SGHDT and CDR2 YYEEEE. This CDR3 region has 15 residues. Trimming shortened V by 4 bases and J by 4 bases, and 15 bases separated the two germline ends. This CDR3 is CASSPNPGVNQPQHF. The CDR3 DNA sequence: TGTGCCAGCAGCCCAAACCCAGGGGTGAATCAGCCCCAGCATTTT.

The V gene is TRBV6-2 or TRBV6-3, the J gene TRBJ2-5; D remains ambiguous. Trimming removed 2 bases at V and 0 bases at J, with 13 bases between. The length of the CDR3 is 16 residues. The V gene's germline CDR1 is MNHEY and CDR2 SVGEGT. The chain's CDR3 is CASSYRASLYQETQYF. CDR3 in DNA: TGTGCCAGCAGTTACAGGGCCTCATTGTACCAAGAGACCCAGTACTTC.

J is TRBJ2-3 and V is TRBV20-1, with 7 nucleotides matching TRBD2. The CDR3 is made up of 17 amino acids. The junction had 10 bases not matched to a gene; V was cut back by 1 base and J by 0 bases. Germline V lookup: CDR1 DFQATT, CDR2 SNEGSKA (reference sequence). Here the CDR3 reads CSARGPSSGPSTDTQYF. As DNA, the CDR3 is TGCAGTGCTAGAGGACCCTCTAGCGGCCCTAGCACAGATACGCAGTATTTT.

The rearrangement uses TRBV20-1 and TRBJ2-3; D gene unclear. V lost 0 bases and J lost 5, with 18 bases in between. This CDR3 contains 16 residues. Germline CDR1 reads DFQATT; CDR2 reads SNEGSKA (reference sequence). As DNA, the CDR3 is TGCAGTGCTAGAGATTCGTTCGGCAGGCATAGAGATACGCAGTATTTT. Translation: CSARDSFGRHRDTQYF.

The chain carries TRBV4-1 and TRBJ2-1; no definite D call. V shed 4 bases and J shed 8 bases, with 12 bases lying between them. The CDR3 spans 13 residues. Germline loops: CDR1 MGHRA, CDR2 YSYEKL. The CDR3 loop is CASSLAAYHEQFF. CDR3 nucleotides: TGCGCCAGCAGCCTGGCTGCTTACCATGAGCAGTTCTTC.